The 12 T cell receptor beta chains below all came from one sample that was sequenced in a study of T cell repertoires in cytomegalovirus infection. Antigen specificity for these receptors is unknown. TCRdb reanalysed the reads using MiXCR and keeps one entry per CDR3 protein. The sample holds 750,000 to 900,000 distinct CDR3 sequences; almost 30% are singletons and the top ten take 10% to 15%. This specimen consisted of cultured CD8+ T cells from PBMCs, obtained from culture after CMV antigen stimulation. The receptors here all came from a human donor in good health (CMV status not recorded). Some clones in this sample may be carry-over from other donors' samples.

This clonotype was seen at least ten times. The rearrangement links TRBV7-9 to TRBJ2-3, with D perhaps TRBD1 or TRBD2 (6 bases each). The CDR3 has 15 amino acids. V lost 7 bases, J lost 0 bases, and 14 bases lay in between. Germline-derived CDR1 and CDR2 are SEHNR and FQNEAQ (reference sequence). The CDR3 reads CASIMLGGSTDTQYF. CDR3 sequence (DNA): TGTGCCAGCATCATGTTGGGGGGCAGCACAGATACGCAGTATTTT.

This chain connects TRBV11-2 to TRBJ1-2; D uncertain. Germline V gene data show CDR1 as SGHAT and CDR2 as FQNNGV. Trimming pared 2 bases from V and 4 bases from J, leaving 8 bases between. CDR3 length equals 13 residues. CDR3 sequence: CASSLWVAYGYTF. For the CDR3, the DNA is TGTGCCAGCAGCTTATGGGTTGCCTATGGCTACACCTTC.

This clonotype has only a few counts. The chain couples TRBV27 to TRBJ2-6, with D uncertain. V lost 7 bases, J lost 3 bases, and 10 bases lay in between. Germline V lookup: CDR1 MNHEY, CDR2 SMNVEV (reference sequence). CDR3 length: 14 amino acids. CDR3 nucleotide sequence: TGTGCCAGCACCTCACCGTATGGGGCCAACGTCCTGACTTTC. Its translation: CASTSPYGANVLTF.

The chain carries TRBV12-3 or TRBV12-4 and TRBJ1-2; 7 bases are a match to TRBD1. The CDR3 loop spans 17 amino acids. V shed 4 bases, J shed 0 bases, and the junction held 11 bases outside the gene matches. Here the CDR3 DNA reads TGTGCCAGCAGTTCCCCTCCCCTGGGACAGCCTAACTATGGCTACACCTTC. It is translated as CASSSPPLGQPNYGYTF.

In its sample, this clonotype was seen many times. The chain carries TRBV12-5 and TRBJ1-5; 11 nucleotides line up with TRBD1. The CDR3 extends over 21 amino acids. With V trimmed by 4 bases and J by 1 base, 18 bases remained unmatched. Germline CDR1 LGHNT, CDR2 FRNRAP. The CDR3 nucleotides are TGTGCTAGTGGTTGGCAAGTAGGACAGGGGGCTAAAACGGGAAGCAATCAGCCCCAGCATTTT. Amino acid sequence: CASGWQVGQGAKTGSNQPQHF.

This clonotype was found a few times. V gene TRBV12-3 or TRBV12-4 combines with J gene TRBJ1-5; unclear D gene. Trimming took off 8 bases at V and 3 bases at J, with 8 bases between the two ends. The CDR3 is 12 residues long. CDR3 nucleotide sequence: TGTGCCAGCCGTATGGACAATCAGCCCCAGCATTTT. This sequence encodes CASRMDNQPQHF.

The rearrangement links TRBV2 to TRBJ1-2; no definite D call. Trimming shortened V by 3 bases and J by 5 bases, and 10 bases separated the two germline ends. Germline CDR1 and CDR2: SNHLY and FYNNEI. This CDR3 is built from 13 residues. CDR3 coding DNA: TGTGCCAGCAGTGAGAGCGTGGGGTATGGCTACACCTTC. Its protein product is CASSESVGYGYTF.

The chain links TRBV5-5 to TRBJ2-7; D gene ambiguous. The CDR3 has 12 residues. The germline V gene has CDR1 SGHKS and CDR2 YYEKEE (reference sequence). The germline V and J ends were trimmed by 6 bases and 2 bases, with 9 bases remaining between them. The CDR3 spells CASTLGAYEQYF. CDR3 in DNA: TGTGCCAGCACTTTGGGTGCCTACGAGCAGTACTTC.

This chain joins TRBV7-9 and TRBJ2-1; the D gene is possibly TRBD2 (6 bases). This CDR3 has 15 amino acids. CDR1 is SEHNR, CDR2 FQNEAQ, per germline (reference sequence). V was clipped by 3 bases and J by 12 bases, with 21 bases between them. The CDR3 nucleotides read TGTGCCAGCAGCTTTGCTTCGGGAGAGCCCCGTGGGCAGTTCTTC. The encoded protein is CASSFASGEPRGQFF.

The V gene is TRBV24-1, the J gene TRBJ2-3; D remains unclear. Germline lookup yields CDR1 KGHDR and CDR2 SFDVKD. The CDR3 contains 12 residues. Trimming cost V 2 bases and J 5 bases, with 4 bases left between them. As DNA, the CDR3 is TGTGCCACCAGTGATTCGATAGATACGCAGTATTTT. This encodes CATSDSIDTQYF.

V gene TRBV11-2 combines with J gene TRBJ2-3, with D unresolved. The germline CDR1 and CDR2 sequences are SGHAT and FQNNGV. Trimming removed 2 bases at V and 0 bases at J, with 9 bases between. This CDR3 is 15 amino acids long. The CDR3 coding sequence is TGTGCCAGCAGCTTAAGAGCGCCGAGCACAGATACGCAGTATTTT. Protein: CASSLRAPSTDTQYF. The full variable domain, rest sourced from reference TRBV11-2 and TRBJ2-3, is EAGVAQSPRYKIIEKRQSVAFWCNPISGHATLYWYQQILGQGPKLLIQFQNNGVVDDSQLPKDRFSAERLKGVDSTLKIQPAKLEDSAVYLCASSLRAPSTDTQYFGPGTRLTVL.

This clonotype was found a few times. The CDR3 nucleotides are TGCAGTGCTCTAACCCCGGACGAACCGGGCGAGCAGTACTTC. Translated, it gives CSALTPDEPGEQYF. V is TRBV20-1 and J is TRBJ2-7, with D unclear. The ends were cut back, 5 bases at V and 6 bases at J, with 20 bases in the middle. The CDR3 extends over 14 amino acids. The germline gives CDR1 DFQATT, CDR2 SNEGSKA (reference sequence).